Each of the 14 T cell receptor beta chains below was sequenced from the same sample in a study of a mutant IDH1 vaccine in newly diagnosed glioma. Which antigens these TCRs recognize remains unknown. The assay was immunoSEQ multiplex PCR, and TCRdb's table has in-frame clones only and misses some. The table has some 70,000 clones, over 70% seen once; the top ten hold roughly 15%. Described time point: week 23, last vaccination. Doses consisted of 300 ug of mutant IDH1 20-mer peptide each, paired with topical imiquimod. Sequencing was performed on PBMCs, taken from a glioma patient whose treatment included an IDH1 peptide vaccine. The receptors come from a man aged 18 to 30 with glioma.

The V call is TRBV9, the J call TRBJ2-7; 8 bases are a match to TRBD1. The CDR3 has 16 amino acids. From germline, CDR1 is SGDLS and CDR2 YYNGEE. The junction had 11 bases not matched to a gene; V was cut back by 3 bases and J by 3 bases. DNA for the CDR3: TGTGCCAGCAGCGAGTTACCGGACAGGGCCCTCTACGAGCAGTACTTC. It encodes CASSELPDRALYEQYF.

In this sample, this clone turned up a few times. The rearrangement uses TRBV6-6 and TRBJ1-1, with D unclear. From germline, CDR1 is MNHNY and CDR2 SVGAGI (reference sequence). V lost 6 bases, J lost 3 bases, and 2 bases lay in between. There are 10 residues in the CDR3. This chain's CDR3 is CASRDTEAFF. Written as DNA, the CDR3 is TGTGCCAGCAGGGACACTGAAGCTTTCTTT.

CDR3 sequence: CASSPGSRFTDTQYF. The CDR3 DNA reads TGTGCCAGCTCACCGGGATCAAGGTTCACAGATACGCAGTATTTT. The rearrangement links TRBV18 to TRBJ2-3; D remains ambiguous. CDR1 and CDR2 (germline): KGHSH, LQKENI. V gave up 3 bases and J gave up 2 bases, with 12 bases separating them. This CDR3 region has 15 residues.

This clone is a singleton in its sample. The rearrangement uses TRBV2 and TRBJ1-5; perhaps TRBD1 as D (5 bases). The germline V gene encodes CDR1 SNHLY and CDR2 FYNNEI. V lost 6 bases and J 4 bases, leaving 19 bases between the germline ends. CDR3 length: 16 residues. The CDR3: CASRVTGAPINQPQHF. The CDR3, as DNA: TGTGCCAGCAGGGTTACAGGAGCACCAATTAATCAGCCCCAGCATTTT. The full variable domain, completed using reference TRBV2 and TRBJ1-5, is EPEVTQTPSHQVTQMGQEVILRCVPISNHLYFYWYRQILGQKVEFLVSFYNNEISEKSEIFDDQFSVERPDGSNFTLKIRSTKLEDSAMYFCASRVTGAPINQPQHFGDGTRLSIL.

The chain recombines TRBV6-1 with TRBJ2-7; D may match TRBD1 or TRBD2 (5 bases each). V lost 7 bases to trimming and J lost 4 bases, with 20 bases between them. The CDR3 is made up of 15 amino acids. In germline, CDR1 is MNHNS, CDR2 SASEGT. The CDR3 region is CASTWGWGPGYEQYF. Here the CDR3 DNA reads TGTGCCAGCACCTGGGGGTGGGGCCCGGGATACGAGCAGTACTTC.

V usage is TRBV30 and J usage is TRBJ1-5; D ambiguous. This CDR3 contains 15 residues. CDR1 is GTSNPN, CDR2 SVGIG, per germline (reference sequence). Trimming cost V 1 base and J 4 bases, with 14 bases left between them. The CDR3 sequence: CAWSAGTPQNQPQHF. CDR3 DNA sequence: TGTGCCTGGAGTGCAGGAACACCTCAGAATCAGCCCCAGCATTTT.

The J gene is TRBJ2-1, the V gene TRBV7-9; no clear D gene. The ends were cut back, 5 bases at V and 0 bases at J, with 11 bases in the middle. Germline lookup yields CDR1 SEHNR and CDR2 FQNEAQ (reference sequence). The CDR3 extends over 15 amino acids. Here the CDR3 reads CASSPPWASYNEQFF. The CDR3 DNA reads TGTGCCAGCAGCCCCCCCTGGGCCTCCTACAATGAGCAGTTCTTC.

The chain has TRBV28 and TRBJ1-3; D gene unclear. Trimming took 3 bases from V and 0 from J, leaving 9 bases between them. In germline, CDR1 is MDHEN, CDR2 SYDVKM. This CDR3 contains 15 residues. The CDR3: CASSFQRASGNTIYF. CDR3 bases: TGTGCCAGCAGTTTTCAAAGAGCCTCTGGAAACACCATATATTTT.

The J gene is TRBJ1-1, the V gene TRBV18, with D uncertain. The CDR3 spans 13 residues. CDR1 and CDR2 from the germline V gene are KGHSH and LQKENI. The V end was cut by 1 base, the J end by 5 bases, with 8 bases between. CDR3 coding DNA: TGTGCCAGCTCACCACGTACAGAGACTGAAGCTTTCTTT. Protein: CASSPRTETEAFF.

This clone ranks as medium-sized. The rearrangement joins TRBV11-1 to TRBJ1-1; D uncertain. From germline, CDR1 is SGHAT and CDR2 FQDESV (reference sequence). Trimming took 1 base from V and 1 from J, leaving 4 bases between them. The CDR3 covers 13 residues. CDR3 protein: CASSLGPNTEAFF. CDR3 DNA: TGTGCCAGCAGCTTAGGACCGAACACTGAAGCTTTCTTT.

This clone was seen a few times. The chain carries TRBV7-9 and TRBJ1-2; 8 positions match TRBD1. The CDR3 covers 12 residues. The junction had 1 base not matched to a gene; V was cut back by 4 bases and J by 6 bases. The germline gives CDR1 SEHNR, CDR2 FQNEAQ (reference sequence). For the CDR3, the DNA is TGTGCCAGCAGCTCGACAGGGGATGGCTACACCTTC. Amino acid sequence: CASSSTGDGYTF.

The gene calls are TRBV20-1 and TRBJ2-7; D is ambiguous. The CDR3 spans 11 residues. Germline CDR1 is DFQATT and CDR2 is SNEGSKA (reference sequence). Trimming left V 3 bases short and J 3 bases short, with 6 bases between. Here the CDR3 DNA reads TGCAGTGCTAGGGAGTTCTACGAGCAGTACTTC. It yields the protein CSAREFYEQYF.

The chain links TRBV19 to TRBJ1-1; 9 bases agree with TRBD1. The germline gives CDR1 LNHDA, CDR2 SQIVND (reference sequence). This CDR3 contains 18 residues. V was pared by 3 bases and J by 0 bases, with 11 bases of the junction left unmatched. CDR3 region: CASSIGATGGLMNTEAFF. The CDR3 DNA is TGTGCCAGTAGTATCGGGGCGACAGGGGGACTTATGAACACTGAAGCTTTCTTT.

The chain carries TRBV5-4 and TRBJ2-5; D is tentatively TRBD1 or TRBD2 (5 bases each). Trimming cost V 2 bases and J 5 bases, with 13 bases left between them. This CDR3 contains 14 residues. Germline CDR1 reads SGHNT; CDR2 reads YYREEE (reference sequence). The CDR3 spells CASSFTEGLETQYF. In nucleotides, the CDR3 is TGTGCCAGCAGCTTCACCGAGGGGCTGGAGACCCAGTACTTC. The full variable domain, its missing parts supplied by reference TRBV5-4 and TRBJ2-5, is ETGVTQSPTHLIKTRGQQVTLRCSSQSGHNTVSWYQQALGQGPQFIFQYYREEENGRGNFPPRFSGLQFPNYSSELNVNALELDDSALYLCASSFTEGLETQYFGPGTRLLVL.